The T cell receptor beta chain described here comes from a study of blood T cell repertoires in COVID-19. About the research overall: COVID-19 samples, acute and convalescent, were from the United States, Italy and Spain.

This clone has a single count. V was cut by 1 base and J by 4 bases, with 8 bases left in between. The CDR3 sequence is 14 residues long. Germline CDR1 is LGHDT and CDR2 is YNNKEL (reference sequence). Profiled with immunoSEQ multiplex PCR; TCRdb holds only in-frame clones, not every one. Of under 250,000 clones in the sample, 82% were seen once. This receptor was obtained from a woman aged 60-75 years who had recovered from COVID-19. The sequenced material came from PBMCs or T cells enriched from blood (not recorded which). The V gene is TRBV3-1 (or the pseudogene TRBV3-2), the J gene TRBJ2-1; D is possibly TRBD1 (6 bases). The CDR3 coding sequence is TGTGCCAGCAGCCAAGGGCAGGGGTACAATGAGCAGTTCTTC. Translated: CASSQGQGYNEQFF.